This entry lists 29 T cell receptor beta chains sequenced from one sample in a study of blood T cell repertoires in COVID-19 (dated by TCRdb to 2018 to 2021). Libraries were constructed by the immunoSEQ multiplex PCR assay. Not all clones reach the TCRdb copy of this immuneACCESS table, which keeps in-frame sequences only. Checked studies attribute under half of the gap to unresolved V genes and leave the rest unexplained. This sample has tens of thousands of clones in its table, and over 70% of those were observed once. The top ten clonotypes cover approximately 24% of the sample. Sequencing was carried out using peripheral blood. Source of these receptors: a man in his sixties with acute or convalescent COVID-19.

The V gene is TRBV28, the J gene TRBJ1-4; 7 bases agree with TRBD1. The germline V gene has CDR1 MDHEN and CDR2 SYDVKM. The CDR3 has 17 residues. Losses at the gene ends were 3 bases for V and 3 bases for J; bases not matched to a gene: 10. The chain's CDR3 is CASSFSIDRAPNEKLFF. In nucleotides, the CDR3 is TGTGCCAGCAGTTTCTCCATCGACAGGGCGCCTAATGAAAAACTGTTTTTT.

This clone was seen many times. The chain carries TRBV9 and TRBJ2-1; D may be TRBD2 (5 bases). Germline lookup yields CDR1 SGDLS and CDR2 YYNGEE. V shed 4 bases and J shed 3 bases, with 11 bases lying between them. This CDR3 is 14 amino acids long. The CDR3, as DNA: TGTGCCAGCAGCTTAAGACTAAACTACAATGAGCAGTTCTTC. The encoded protein is CASSLRLNYNEQFF.

This clone came up a few times. The chain carries TRBV24-1 and TRBJ1-2, with a tentative D call TRBD1 (5 bases). V lost 5 bases and J lost 2, with 17 bases in between. CDR1 and CDR2 from the germline V gene are KGHDR and SFDVKD. CDR3 length: 16 amino acids. CDR3 amino acids: CATSGLVQGLNYGYTF. The CDR3 coding sequence is TGTGCCACCAGTGGTCTGGTTCAGGGATTAAACTATGGCTACACCTTC.

This chain uses TRBV7-9 with TRBJ2-7; the match to TRBD1 covers 7 bases. This CDR3 has 18 residues. V was clipped by 5 bases and J by 2 bases; unmatched bases: 18. CDR1 is SEHNR and CDR2 is FQNEAQ in the germline V gene (reference sequence). The CDR3 loop reads CASSTTSGGTRVAYEQYF. The CDR3 DNA sequence: TGTGCCAGCAGCACGACGTCAGGGGGTACTCGGGTAGCCTACGAGCAGTACTTC.

In this sample, this clone turned up a few times. CDR3 sequence reads: CASSFSGVRTDTQYF. CDR3 DNA sequence: TGTGCCAGCAGCTTTAGCGGGGTCCGCACAGATACGCAGTATTTT. V and J are TRBV11-3 and TRBJ2-3; 8 bases align to TRBD2. Germline CDR1 and CDR2: SGHNT and YENEEA. V dropped 3 bases and J dropped 1; count of bases not matched to a gene: 3. There are 15 residues in the CDR3.

This chain uses TRBV2 with TRBJ2-2; D gene unclear. Trimming shortened V by 7 bases and J by 1 base, and 7 bases separated the two germline ends. The V gene's germline CDR1 is SNHLY and CDR2 FYNNEI. The CDR3 length is 13 residues. For the CDR3, the DNA is TGTGCCAGCAAGGCGGAGAACACCGGGGAGCTGTTTTTT. Translated: CASKAENTGELFF.

V usage is TRBV19 and J usage is TRBJ1-5, with a weak D call TRBD1 (6 bases). CDR3 length: 14 residues. V lost 3 bases and J 3 bases, leaving 9 bases between the germline ends. Germline V gives CDR1 LNHDA, CDR2 SQIVND (reference sequence). Here the CDR3 DNA reads TGTGCCAGTAGTATCCGGGACAACAATCAGCCCCAGCATTTT. It is translated as CASSIRDNNQPQHF.

V is TRBV9 and J is TRBJ2-1, with no clear D. The CDR3 spans 16 residues. CDR1 and CDR2 from the germline V gene are SGDLS and YYNGEE. With 0 bases removed from V and 9 bases from J, the gap between germline ends came to 19 bases. The CDR3 reads CASSVAPGGSLGEQFF. The CDR3 region has the DNA TGTGCCAGCAGCGTAGCCCCTGGCGGATCCCTTGGTGAGCAGTTCTTC.

The rearrangement uses TRBV28 and TRBJ1-5; weak D call: TRBD1 (6 bases). CDR1 MDHEN and CDR2 SYDVKM come from the germline V gene. The V end lost 3 bases, the J end lost 5 bases, and 11 bases lay between the germline ends. CDR3 length equals 14 residues. CDR3 sequence reads: CASSLGAAHQPQHF. In nucleotides, the CDR3 is TGTGCCAGCAGTTTGGGGGCAGCGCATCAGCCCCAGCATTTT.

V is TRBV13 and J is TRBJ1-1, with 9 bases aligning to TRBD1. Germline V gives CDR1 PRHDT, CDR2 FYEKMQ (reference sequence). Unmatched junction bases numbered 6, after V lost 3 bases and J lost 4 bases. The CDR3 runs 15 residues. The CDR3 nucleotides read TGTGCCAGCAGCTTGAAACAGGGGGCTGGCACTGAAGCTTTCTTT. This translates into CASSLKQGAGTEAFF.

V and J are TRBV20-1 and TRBJ1-1; TRBD1 aligns across 9 bases. The CDR3 sequence is 14 residues long. Germline-derived CDR1 and CDR2 are DFQATT and SNEGSKA (reference sequence). V dropped 3 bases and J dropped 1; count of bases not matched to a gene: 3. The CDR3 DNA reads TGCAGTGCTAGTCGGGGACAGGGGAACACTGAAGCTTTCTTT. It specifies CSASRGQGNTEAFF.

The V and J genes are TRBV19 and TRBJ1-5; no firm D call. Trimming left V 5 bases short and J 2 bases short, with 13 bases between. From germline, CDR1 is LNHDA and CDR2 SQIVND (reference sequence). The CDR3 has 15 residues. The chain's CDR3 is CASSWSLAGNQPQHF. The CDR3 DNA reads TGTGCCAGTAGTTGGTCGTTAGCGGGCAATCAGCCCCAGCATTTT.

The chain couples TRBV19 to TRBJ2-2, with D possibly being TRBD2 (7 bases). The CDR3 is 15 residues long. V was clipped by 7 bases and J by 6 bases, with 18 bases between them. Germline V gene data show CDR1 as LNHDA and CDR2 as SQIVND (reference sequence). The CDR3 region has the DNA TGTGCCAGTATGCCCGGGGGGCTCGAGGCCGGGGAGCTGTTTTTT. Amino acid sequence: CASMPGGLEAGELFF.

This sequence joins TRBV2 and TRBJ1-2; 8 bases match TRBD1. Germline lookup yields CDR1 SNHLY and CDR2 FYNNEI. The V and J ends lost 7 bases and 5 bases, in that order; junction bases with no gene match: 15. CDR3 length equals 16 residues. CDR3 DNA sequence: TGTGCCAGCACCACAGACGGACAGGGAGGGGTTTATGGCTACACCTTC. This codes for CASTTDGQGGVYGYTF.

CDR3 in amino acids: CASSRSRLEETQYF. CDR3 coding DNA: TGTGCCAGTAGCCGTAGCCGGTTAGAGGAGACCCAGTACTTC. The chain carries TRBV19 and TRBJ2-5; D ambiguous. This CDR3 has 14 residues. The ends were cut back, 6 bases at V and 5 bases at J, with 16 bases in the middle. Looked up from germline, CDR1 is LNHDA and CDR2 is SQIVND (reference sequence). The full variable domain, its missing parts supplied by reference TRBV19 and TRBJ2-5, is DGGITQSPKYLFRKEGQNVTLSCEQNLNHDAMYWYRQDPGQGLRLIYYSQIVNDFQKGDIAEGYSVSREKKESFPLTVTSAQKNPTAFYLCASSRSRLEETQYFGPGTRLLVL.

The chain is built from TRBV18 and TRBJ2-7; tentatively, D is TRBD2 (5 bases). CDR1 is KGHSH and CDR2 is LQKENI in the germline V gene. The CDR3 runs to 14 residues. V lost 3 bases and J lost 2, with 11 bases in between. This CDR3 reads CASSPSSETYEQYF. The CDR3 DNA sequence: TGTGCCAGCTCACCCAGTAGCGAGACCTACGAGCAGTACTTC.

This chain uses TRBV24-1 with TRBJ2-2; no firm D call. This CDR3 has 11 residues. Trimming shortened V by 4 bases and J by 12 bases, and 8 bases separated the two germline ends. Germline-derived CDR1 and CDR2 are KGHDR and SFDVKD. CDR3: CATSDGEKLFF. DNA of the CDR3: TGTGCCACCAGTGACGGAGAGAAGCTGTTTTTT.

The chain combines TRBV27 with TRBJ1-4, with a weak D call TRBD1 (6 bases). This CDR3 is 14 amino acids long. Germline CDR1 and CDR2: MNHEY and SMNVEV (reference sequence). V was cut by 2 bases and J by 8 bases, with 12 bases left in between. The CDR3 protein is CASSLVRGREKLFF. The CDR3 bases are TGTGCCAGCAGTTTAGTCAGGGGCCGGGAAAAACTGTTTTTT.

The CDR3, as DNA: TGTGCCAGCGGATGGGCAGGGGTATCCTCCTACGAGCAGTACGTC. This gives the protein CASGWAGVSSYEQYV. This chain links TRBV2 with TRBJ2-7, with D perhaps matching TRBD1 (6 bases). Trimming cost V 8 bases and J 0 bases, with 17 bases left between them. CDR3 length: 15 amino acids. CDR1 and CDR2 (germline): SNHLY, FYNNEI.

With regard to this clone: Within the sample, other DNA sequences also encode this same CDR3. The gene calls are TRBV5-1 and TRBJ1-4; TRBD1 matches 8 bases. CDR1 and CDR2 from the germline V gene are SGHRS and YFSETQ. The V and J ends lost 2 bases and 5 bases, in that order; junction bases with no gene match: 5. The CDR3 is 15 residues long. The CDR3 reads CASSFGQGRNEKLFF. CDR3 coding DNA: TGCGCCAGCAGCTTTGGACAGGGCAGAAATGAAAAACTGTTTTTT.

The chain links TRBV30 to TRBJ1-2; perhaps TRBD1 as D (6 bases). The CDR3 is made up of 14 amino acids. V was shortened by 5 bases and J by 8 bases, with 21 bases between the two germline ends. CDR1 and CDR2 from the germline V gene are GTSNPN and SVGIG (reference sequence). CDR3 region: CAWAGQSTMGGYTF. DNA of the CDR3: TGTGCCTGGGCCGGACAGTCTACTATGGGGGGCTACACCTTC. Full variable domain (rest looked up from reference TRBV30 and TRBJ1-2): SQTIHQWPATLVQPVGSPLSLECTVEGTSNPNLYWYRQAAGRGLQLLFYSVGIGQISSEVPQNLSASRPQDRQFILSSKKLLLSDSGFYLCAWAGQSTMGGYTFGSGTRLTVV.

Here the CDR3 reads CASSPLSKNIQYF. The CDR3, as DNA: TGTGCCAGCAGCCCCCTTTCGAAAAACATTCAGTACTTC. V usage is TRBV14 and J usage is TRBJ2-4; D gene uncertain. Deletions cut 4 bases from V and 4 bases from J, with 8 bases between. Germline lookup yields CDR1 SGHDN and CDR2 FVKESK. The CDR3 runs 13 residues.

The table lists this clone with a few counts. V usage is TRBV5-1 and J usage is TRBJ2-7; D is possibly TRBD2 (6 bases). This CDR3 contains 14 residues. Germline CDR1 reads SGHRS; CDR2 reads YFSETQ. V lost 3 bases to trimming and J lost 3 bases, with 13 bases between them. Written as DNA, the CDR3 is TGCGCCAGCAGCTCGCCGGGACTCAGCTACGAGCAGTACTTC. It codes for CASSSPGLSYEQYF.

This clone was seen only a few times. The chain joins TRBV4-1 to TRBJ2-7, with 8 bases fitting TRBD2. Germline loops: CDR1 MGHRA, CDR2 YSYEKL. V dropped 1 base and J dropped 2; count of bases not matched to a gene: 7. The CDR3 sequence is 16 residues long. This CDR3 reads CASSQVKLAVTYEQYV. Here the CDR3 DNA reads TGCGCCAGCAGCCAAGTCAAACTAGCGGTAACCTACGAGCAGTACGTC.

The CDR3 reads CSAFSYTQYF. The CDR3 DNA reads TGCAGTGCCTTCTCCTATACGCAGTATTTT. The rearrangement joins TRBV20-1 to TRBJ2-3; D uncertain. V lost 6 bases and J lost 7, with 8 bases in between. The germline gives CDR1 DFQATT, CDR2 SNEGSKA (reference sequence). This CDR3 spans 10 amino acids.

The CDR3 is CASSQETLRAPLHF. CDR3 DNA sequence: TGTGCCAGCAGCCAAGAAACGTTGAGGGCACCCCTCCACTTT. The chain is built from TRBV3-1 (or the pseudogene TRBV3-2) and TRBJ1-6; D uncertain. Looked up from germline, CDR1 is LGHDT and CDR2 is YNNKEL (reference sequence). This CDR3 contains 14 residues. V lost 0 bases and J lost 11, with 11 bases in between.

This clone has only a few counts. This chain uses TRBV19 with TRBJ2-6; possible D gene TRBD2, 5 bases. V dropped 6 bases and J dropped 1 base, with 19 bases sitting between them. This CDR3 has 18 residues. The V gene's germline CDR1 is LNHDA and CDR2 SQIVND (reference sequence). The CDR3 DNA reads TGTGCCAGTAGCTCCCGGGATTACTCCGATTCTGGGGCCAACGTCCTGACTTTC. Amino acid sequence: CASSSRDYSDSGANVLTF.

The chain links TRBV4-1 to TRBJ2-3, with unresolved D. CDR1 is MGHRA and CDR2 is YSYEKL in the germline V gene. With 0 bases removed from V and 6 bases from J, the gap between germline ends came to 7 bases. The CDR3 is 13 residues long. The CDR3, as DNA: TGCGCCAGCAGCCAAGATCGTCCTGATACGCAGTATTTT. This codes for CASSQDRPDTQYF.

The chain recombines TRBV4-1 with TRBJ2-1; D perhaps matches TRBD1 (5 bases). The CDR3 consists of 14 residues. The V end was cut by 5 bases, the J end by 3 bases, with 11 bases between. Germline loops: CDR1 MGHRA, CDR2 YSYEKL. CDR3 in DNA: TGCGCCAGCAGCGCAAGTGACAGCTACAATGAGCAGTTCTTC. It yields the protein CASSASDSYNEQFF.